The 10 T cell receptor beta chains below were found in one sample sequenced in a study of T cell repertoires in cytomegalovirus infection. MiXCR, run by TCRdb on the reads, gives a single entry per CDR3 protein. Of about 830,000 distinct CDR3 sequences detected, about 30% appear once; the ten largest clones hold 9.5% to 15%. These receptors' antigens are unknown. Sequencing was performed on cultured CD8+ T cells from PBMCs, taken from culture after CMV antigen stimulation. These receptors were taken from a human donor in good health (CMV status not recorded). Some clones in this sample may be carry-over from other donors' samples.

This clonotype was recorded a few times. This chain joins TRBV12-3 or TRBV12-4 and TRBJ1-5; possible D gene TRBD1, 6 bases. V gave up 5 bases and J gave up 3 bases, with 14 bases separating them. The CDR3 is 15 residues long. CDR3 in amino acids: CASSLVQGHNQPQHF. CDR3 DNA sequence: TGTGCCAGCAGTCTAGTACAGGGCCACAATCAGCCCCAGCATTTT.

V usage is TRBV28 and J usage is TRBJ1-5; D unclear. Germline assignment: CDR1 MDHEN and CDR2 SYDVKM. The V end was cut by 5 bases, the J end by 0 bases, with 11 bases between. The CDR3 totals 15 residues. Here the CDR3 reads CASSRQIYSNQPQHF. The DNA for the CDR3 is TGTGCCAGCAGTCGACAAATCTATAGCAATCAGCCCCAGCATTTT.

This clonotype was found many times. The CDR3 sequence: CASSASGTGNQPQHF. The CDR3 region has the DNA TGTGCCAGCAGCGCATCCGGGACAGGCAATCAGCCCCAGCATTTT. This chain links TRBV7-6 with TRBJ1-5; 7 bases align to TRBD1. Trimming at V came to 5 bases and at J to 2 bases, leaving 6 bases not matched to a gene. The germline CDR1 and CDR2 sequences are SGHVS and FNYEAQ. This CDR3 has 15 amino acids.

This clonotype showed up just a few times. The rearrangement joins TRBV27 to TRBJ2-7; a possible D gene is TRBD1 (6 bases). Germline V CDR1 and CDR2: MNHEY, SMNVEV (reference sequence). V lost 7 bases and J 6 bases, leaving 19 bases between the germline ends. There are 14 residues in the CDR3. The CDR3 DNA reads TGTGCCAGCAAATGGACAGAGGGCATTCTCGAGCAGTACTTC. It translates to CASKWTEGILEQYF.

V usage is TRBV9 and J usage is TRBJ1-3; no firm D call. Germline V gene lookup returns CDR1 SGDLS and CDR2 YYNGEE. The CDR3 covers 15 residues. V was pared by 0 bases and J by 2 bases, with 9 bases between. The chain's CDR3 is CASSVEGRTGNTIYF. The CDR3 DNA follows: TGTGCCAGCAGCGTAGAAGGCAGAACTGGAAACACCATATATTTT.

The chain joins TRBV7-3 to TRBJ2-3; 10 bases are shared with TRBD2. This CDR3 is built from 15 residues. Germline V lookup: CDR1 SGHTA, CDR2 FQGTGA. The V segment lost 5 bases and the J segment 5 bases; nucleotides outside the gene matches: 7. The DNA for the CDR3 is TGTGCCAGCAGCCGGACTAGCGGCCTTTTAGATACGCAGTATTTT. It encodes CASSRTSGLLDTQYF.

V and J are TRBV6-1 and TRBJ1-1, with D possibly TRBD1 on 5 matching bases. The CDR3 consists of 13 residues. The V and J ends lost 8 bases and 4 bases respectively, with 14 bases between them. Germline values: CDR1 MNHNS, CDR2 SASEGT. This CDR3 reads CASGRQRGTEAFF. Here the CDR3 DNA reads TGTGCCAGCGGGAGGCAGAGGGGCACTGAAGCTTTCTTT.

V gene TRBV5-5 combines with J gene TRBJ2-7; 7 nucleotides align to TRBD1. The CDR3 has 18 residues. Germline V CDR1 and CDR2: SGHKS, YYEKEE (reference sequence). J lost 2 bases, V lost 3 bases, and 17 bases had no gene match. The CDR3 reads CASSSVPGQSGTTYEQYF. The CDR3 nucleotides are TGTGCCAGCAGCTCCGTCCCGGGACAGTCGGGAACGACCTACGAGCAGTACTTC. The entire variable domain, with the rest obtained from reference TRBV5-5 and TRBJ2-7, is as follows: DAGVTQSPTHLIKTRGQQVTLRCSPISGHKSVSWYQQVLGQGPQFIFQYYEKEERGRGNFPDRFSARQFPNYSSELNVNALLLGDSALYLCASSSVPGQSGTTYEQYFGPGTRLTVT.

J is TRBJ1-2 and V is TRBV2; maybe TRBD1 (6 bases). CDR1 SNHLY and CDR2 FYNNEI come from the germline V gene. The CDR3 extends over 13 amino acids. The V and J ends lost 6 bases and 3 bases respectively, with 11 bases between them. CDR3 coding DNA: TGTGCCAGCAGGGGGACAACGTACTATGGCTACACCTTC. Its protein product is CASRGTTYYGYTF.

This clonotype was seen more than once but under ten times. The chain uses TRBV7-9 and TRBJ2-1, with 8 bases lining up with TRBD2. Germline trimming cut 6 bases from V and 0 bases from J; bases unmatched to any gene: 4. This CDR3 has 15 residues. Germline V gene sequence: CDR1 SEHNR, CDR2 FQNEAQ (reference sequence). The CDR3 DNA reads TGTGCCAGCAGAATGAGCGGGGGCTCCTACAATGAGCAGTTCTTC. Protein product: CASRMSGGSYNEQFF.